The 30 T cell receptor beta chains reported below all come from one sample, sequenced in a study of cytomegalovirus exposure and HLA in healthy donors. 60 Vbeta and 13 Jbeta primers were used in PCR. Clones were sequenced by immunoSEQ multiplex PCR, and TCRdb holds only the in-frame ones, with some missing. The table includes over 45,000 clones, approximately 80% detected once. Sequences were obtained from PBMCs. Receptors were obtained from a man younger than 45 in good health and CMV-seronegative.

The chain links TRBV15 to TRBJ2-3; 10 positions agree with TRBD2. The V gene end was trimmed by 3 bases and the J gene end by 0 bases; junction bases not matched to a gene: 3. Per the germline V gene, CDR1 is LNHNV and CDR2 is YYDKDF (reference sequence). The CDR3 contains 16 residues. The DNA of the CDR3 is TGTGCCACCAGCAGCGGGACTAGCGCTAGCACAGATACGCAGTATTTT. Translating gives CATSSGTSASTDTQYF.

This chain uses TRBV30 with TRBJ2-2; 9 positions match TRBD2. This CDR3 region has 15 residues. The V and J ends lost 1 base and 2 bases, in that order; junction bases with no gene match: 2. Per the germline V gene, CDR1 is GTSNPN and CDR2 is SVGIG (reference sequence). DNA of the CDR3: TGTGCCTGGAGTGGGCTAGCGGGAAACACCGGGGAGCTGTTTTTT. It codes for CAWSGLAGNTGELFF.

This chain uses TRBV18 with TRBJ1-3; D is unresolved. Germline-derived CDR1 and CDR2 are KGHSH and LQKENI. The V and J ends lost 3 bases and 4 bases respectively, with 10 bases between them. The CDR3 length is 14 residues. Written as DNA, the CDR3 is TGTGCCAGCTCACCGCAAACTGCAGGAAACACCATATATTTT. This codes for CASSPQTAGNTIYF.

This chain uses TRBV5-1 with TRBJ1-1; D is undetermined. V lost 4 bases and J 1 base, leaving 14 bases between the germline ends. The CDR3 has 15 amino acids. From germline, CDR1 is SGHRS and CDR2 YFSETQ. Here the CDR3 DNA reads TGCGCCAGCAGCGCCACCGGGGTGACGAACACTGAAGCTTTCTTT. Its protein is CASSATGVTNTEAFF.

The chain couples TRBV6-6 to TRBJ2-7; 10 bases are shared with TRBD1. With 6 bases clipped from V and 6 bases from J, the junction kept 8 bases outside the gene matches. Germline assignment: CDR1 MNHNY and CDR2 SVGAGI (reference sequence). The CDR3 has 14 amino acids. The CDR3 DNA follows: TGTGCCAGCAGCCTAGGACAGGGGGGGGGCGAGCAGTACTTC. Its protein product is CASSLGQGGGEQYF.

The gene calls are TRBV4-1 and TRBJ2-5; D is uncertain. This CDR3 spans 13 amino acids. Trimming shortened V by 0 bases and J by 1 base, and 3 bases separated the two germline ends. CDR1 MGHRA and CDR2 YSYEKL come from the germline V gene. This CDR3 is CASSQELQETQYF. Written as DNA, the CDR3 is TGCGCCAGCAGCCAAGAACTCCAAGAGACCCAGTACTTC.

The J gene is TRBJ2-7, the V gene TRBV27; 7 nucleotides match TRBD1. The germline V gene encodes CDR1 MNHEY and CDR2 SMNVEV (reference sequence). V dropped 8 bases and J dropped 1; count of bases not matched to a gene: 8. The CDR3 length is 14 residues. CDR3 DNA sequence: TGTGCCAGCCAGAAAGGGGGCTATTCCTACGAGCAGTACTTC. Its protein product is CASQKGGYSYEQYF.

This clone has only one observation. The V and J genes are TRBV4-2 and TRBJ2-5, with 12 bases lining up with TRBD2. V lost 2 bases and J lost 2; bases outside the gene matches: 0. CDR3 length: 15 amino acids. Germline values: CDR1 LGHNA, CDR2 YNFKEQ. CDR3 bases: TGTGCCAGCAGCCAACTAGCGGGGGGGCAAGAGACCCAGTACTTC. Encoded protein: CASSQLAGGQETQYF.

The genes are TRBV12-5 and TRBJ2-2, with D possibly TRBD2 on 5 matching bases. Germline lookup yields CDR1 LGHNT and CDR2 FRNRAP. With 1 base removed from V and 9 bases from J, the gap between germline ends came to 6 bases. CDR3 length: 12 amino acids. Here the CDR3 reads CASGLGERELFF. The DNA of the CDR3 is TGTGCTAGTGGTTTGGGGGAGCGGGAGCTGTTTTTT.

This chain links TRBV5-4 with TRBJ1-2; 8 bases are a match to TRBD1. With V trimmed by 4 bases and J by 5 bases, 7 bases remained unmatched. The CDR3 spans 14 residues. CDR1 SGHNT and CDR2 YYREEE come from the germline V gene (reference sequence). The CDR3 DNA reads TGTGCCAGCAGCCTGGAGAACAGGGGGTATGGCTACACCTTC. Its translation: CASSLENRGYGYTF. The full variable domain, with the rest looked up from reference TRBV5-4 and TRBJ1-2, is ETGVTQSPTHLIKTRGQQVTLRCSSQSGHNTVSWYQQALGQGPQFIFQYYREEENGRGNFPPRFSGLQFPNYSSELNVNALELDDSALYLCASSLENRGYGYTFGSGTRLTVV.

The V and J genes are TRBV6-5 and TRBJ1-1; D unclear. Trimming stripped 4 bases from V and 0 bases from J, with 6 bases between. Germline lookup yields CDR1 MNHEY and CDR2 SVGAGI. There are 13 residues in the CDR3. CDR3 sequence reads: CASSWSLNTEAFF. CDR3 in DNA: TGTGCCAGCAGTTGGAGTCTGAACACTGAAGCTTTCTTT.

This clone was detected once. The chain employs TRBV27 and TRBJ2-7, with a possible D match to TRBD1 (5 bases). V lost 3 bases, J lost 4 bases, and 16 bases lay in between. The CDR3 has 15 amino acids. Germline CDR1 reads MNHEY; CDR2 reads SMNVEV (reference sequence). The CDR3 coding sequence is TGTGCCAGCAGTTTGAATGCCCAGGGCCCTTACGAGCAGTACTTC. It codes for CASSLNAQGPYEQYF.

This chain connects TRBV2 to TRBJ1-4; 8 positions agree with TRBD1. The J segment lost 7 bases and the V segment lost 5 bases, leaving 6 bases of the junction unmatched. Germline lookup yields CDR1 SNHLY and CDR2 FYNNEI. This CDR3 contains 14 residues. The CDR3 loop is CASSSQGGSEKLFF. For the CDR3, the DNA is TGTGCCAGCAGTTCACAGGGGGGGAGTGAAAAACTGTTTTTT. Full variable domain (remainder filled in from reference TRBV2 and TRBJ1-4): EPEVTQTPSHQVTQMGQEVILRCVPISNHLYFYWYRQILGQKVEFLVSFYNNEISEKSEIFDDQFSVERPDGSNFTLKIRSTKLEDSAMYFCASSSQGGSEKLFFGSGTQLSVL.

The rearrangement links TRBV9 to TRBJ1-3; D gene uncertain. Germline CDR1 and CDR2: SGDLS and YYNGEE. The CDR3 is made up of 14 amino acids. V was clipped by 0 bases and J by 4 bases, with 8 bases between them. CDR3 region: CASSVAEEGNTIYF. For the CDR3, the DNA is TGTGCCAGCAGCGTAGCTGAGGAGGGAAACACCATATATTTT.

This clone was detected a few times. The chain employs TRBV4-1 and TRBJ1-1; perhaps TRBD1 as D (6 bases). This CDR3 is built from 16 residues. Trimming took 0 bases from V and 3 from J, leaving 14 bases between them. Germline CDR1 is MGHRA and CDR2 is YSYEKL. CDR3 nucleotides: TGCGCCAGCAGCCAAGAGGGGGGGCAGCGGGACACTGAAGCTTTCTTT. Translation gives CASSQEGGQRDTEAFF.

The chain combines TRBV11-1 with TRBJ1-6, with D perhaps matching TRBD1 (5 bases). The V end was cut by 6 bases, the J end by 10 bases, with 13 bases between. The CDR3 covers 13 residues. CDR1 SGHAT and CDR2 FQDESV come from the germline V gene (reference sequence). The CDR3 DNA sequence: TGTGCCAGCAGTTTCGACAGAACGTCACCCCTCCACTTT. Translated: CASSFDRTSPLHF.

The CDR3 DNA sequence: TGTGCCAGCAGTCCCGGGACAATCGGGGGAAACACCATATATTTT. Protein sequence: CASSPGTIGGNTIYF. V is TRBV6-5 and J is TRBJ1-3; a possible D gene is TRBD1 (6 bases). Trimming pared 5 bases from V and 4 bases from J, leaving 15 bases between. The germline gives CDR1 MNHEY, CDR2 SVGAGI. This CDR3 has 15 amino acids.

The chain employs TRBV29-1 and TRBJ2-6, with 7 positions matching TRBD1. There are 15 residues in the CDR3. Trimming took 6 bases from V and 1 from J; bases not matched to a gene: 6. CDR1 is SQVTM and CDR2 is ANQGSEA in the germline V gene. The CDR3 DNA sequence: TGCAGCGTGGCCGTGACAGGGTCTGGGGCCAACGTCCTGACTTTC. It specifies CSVAVTGSGANVLTF.

The chain uses TRBV6-5 and TRBJ2-7; 9 nucleotides match TRBD2. The CDR3 is 15 amino acids. After removal of 5 bases from V and 4 bases from J, the junction contained 9 bases not matched to a gene. CDR1 is MNHEY and CDR2 is SVGAGI in the germline V gene. This CDR3 is CASSQGLADDYEQYF. The DNA of the CDR3 is TGTGCCAGCAGTCAGGGACTAGCAGACGATTACGAGCAGTACTTC.

The genes are TRBV6-6 and TRBJ1-6, with D tentatively TRBD1 (5 bases). The CDR3 runs 14 residues. V was clipped by 2 bases and J by 8 bases, with 10 bases between them. Germline V CDR1 and CDR2: MNHNY, SVGAGI (reference sequence). CDR3 amino acids: CASSYGQGDSPLHF. CDR3 DNA sequence: TGTGCCAGCAGTTACGGGCAGGGTGATTCACCCCTCCACTTT.

The chain couples TRBV2 to TRBJ1-1; perhaps TRBD1 as D (5 bases). This CDR3 is 13 amino acids long. Trimming stripped 6 bases from V and 0 bases from J, with 8 bases between. Germline V lookup: CDR1 SNHLY, CDR2 FYNNEI. The DNA for the CDR3 is TGTGCCAGCAGCTTGGACATGAACACTGAAGCTTTCTTT. Its protein product is CASSLDMNTEAFF.

The chain employs TRBV5-6 and TRBJ1-5; the D gene is possibly TRBD1 (5 bases). Trimming removed 7 bases from V and 6 bases from J, with 17 bases in between. The CDR3 consists of 14 residues. The V gene's germline CDR1 is SGHDT and CDR2 YYEEEE. The CDR3 spells CASSVGGKVQPQHF. The CDR3 DNA reads TGTGCCAGCTCAGTCGGGGGGAAGGTTCAGCCCCAGCATTTT.

The chain joins TRBV30 to TRBJ1-1; 9 bases align to TRBD1. The CDR3 has 14 residues. V lost 0 bases and J lost 5; bases outside the gene matches: 4. Germline V lookup: CDR1 GTSNPN, CDR2 SVGIG (reference sequence). The CDR3 coding sequence is TGTGCCTGGAGTGTCCTACAGGGGGCGACTGAAGCTTTCTTT. Its protein product is CAWSVLQGATEAFF.

This clone was seen only once. The chain uses TRBV7-2 and TRBJ1-3; D is undetermined. V lost 5 bases, J lost 4 bases, and 15 bases lay in between. CDR1 is SGHTA, CDR2 FQGNSA, per germline. The CDR3 totals 15 residues. CDR3: CASSLRSAPGNTIYF. CDR3 DNA: TGTGCCAGCAGCCTCAGGTCCGCCCCCGGAAACACCATATATTTT.

The chain links TRBV4-1 to TRBJ2-6, with D possibly being TRBD2 (7 bases). Trimming took off 6 bases at V and 1 base at J, with 19 bases between the two ends. Germline V lookup: CDR1 MGHRA, CDR2 YSYEKL. The length of the CDR3 is 18 residues. The CDR3 DNA follows: TGCGCCAGCAGTGAAAAGGGGGGGGCAGAGTCTGGGGCCAACGTCCTGACTTTC. Amino acid sequence: CASSEKGGAESGANVLTF.

The V gene is TRBV11-3, the J gene TRBJ2-3; a weak D match, TRBD2 (6 bases). V shed 5 bases and J shed 4 bases, with 16 bases lying between them. Germline values: CDR1 SGHNT, CDR2 YENEEA. This CDR3 spans 15 amino acids. The CDR3 DNA reads as TGTGCCAGCAGCGCCCTGGGAGGTAGCTCAGATACGCAGTATTTT. Translating it yields CASSALGGSSDTQYF.

V is TRBV9 and J is TRBJ1-4; maybe TRBD1 (5 bases). Germline CDR1 and CDR2: SGDLS and YYNGEE. This CDR3 is 15 amino acids long. V lost 7 bases to trimming and J lost 5 bases, with 18 bases between them. The CDR3 region is CASGSGGPGNEKLFF. Written as DNA, the CDR3 is TGTGCCAGCGGGAGTGGAGGGCCAGGGAATGAAAAACTGTTTTTT.

CDR3 nucleotides: TGTGCCTGGAGTGTACAGATCTACAATGAGCAGTTCTTC. Protein: CAWSVQIYNEQFF. The chain uses TRBV30 and TRBJ2-1, with D hard to call. The CDR3 totals 13 residues. With 0 bases removed from V and 3 bases from J, the gap between germline ends came to 6 bases. Germline V gives CDR1 GTSNPN, CDR2 SVGIG (reference sequence).

The rearrangement uses TRBV4-2 and TRBJ2-2; 8 nucleotides agree with TRBD1. Germline V gene data show CDR1 as LGHNA and CDR2 as YNFKEQ. The V segment lost 6 bases and the J segment 1 base; nucleotides outside the gene matches: 4. CDR3 length: 15 residues. The CDR3 region has the DNA TGTGCCAGCAGTAACGACAGGGGGAACACCGGGGAGCTGTTTTTT. Encoded protein: CASSNDRGNTGELFF.

CDR3 bases: TGTGCCAGCAGCTTCGGACAGGGCCAAGAGACCCAGTACTTC. This encodes CASSFGQGQETQYF. This sequence joins TRBV7-9 and TRBJ2-5, with 8 bases lining up with TRBD1. V was pared by 3 bases and J by 1 base, with 1 base of the junction left unmatched. The CDR3 is made up of 14 amino acids. CDR1 and CDR2 (germline): SEHNR, FQNEAQ (reference sequence).